This entry concerns a single TCR beta chain. Enrollees, about 18 to 90 years old, lived in about two dozen US areas. In the original processing: Scientists estimated how many nucleated cells there were by amplifying reference gene primers. Profiled with immunoSEQ multiplex PCR; TCRdb holds only in-frame clones, not every one. V, J and clone size are those of that table, while D and trimming were read from the DNA. The table lists about 270,000 clones, 80% to 90% of them singletons. This entry is derived from a study of blood T cell repertoires in COVID-19. Study summary: Samples came from the United States, Italy and Spain, spanning acute and convalescent COVID-19.

The CDR3 spans 15 residues. Germline V gives CDR1 SGHRS, CDR2 YFSETQ. V was cut by 4 bases and J by 5 bases, with 13 bases left in between. The specimen sequenced was PBMCs or T cells enriched from blood (not recorded which). This sequence originates from a woman between 18 and 30 years old who had recovered from COVID-19. J is TRBJ1-6 and V is TRBV5-1; D possibly corresponds to TRBD1 (6 bases). As DNA, the CDR3 is TGCGCCAGCAGCAAGGAGGGGGGGGATAATTCACCCCTCCACTTT. It encodes CASSKEGGDNSPLHF.